This TCR beta chain was sequenced for a study of T cells in Graves' hyperthyroidism and ophthalmopathy. Study background: The initial diagnosis was the point when peripheral blood was collected, ahead of any treatment. General study findings and limits: A 13 V-J signature model discriminated ophthalmopathy versus stable hyperthyroidism.

Amplified TCR beta CDR3 regions derived from RNA transcripts. Carried out on the TCR CDR3, a first-round RT-PCR used the HTBI primer set. Each CDR3 protein is one row after TCRdb ran MiXCR on the multiplex PCR reads. Of hundreds of thousands of distinct CDR3 sequences in the sample, about a sixth were seen once. CDR1 SGHAT and CDR2 FQNNGV come from the germline V gene. V was trimmed by 6 bases and J by 1 base, leaving 15 bases between them. The CDR3 length is 15 residues. Concerning this clonotype itself: Its antigen is still unknown.

V and J are TRBV11-2 and TRBJ1-2; D remains ambiguous. This sequence originates from a woman under 30 with Graves' ophthalmopathy. Sequencing was done on a sample of blood. The CDR3 sequence is CASRFPGTNNYGYTF. CDR3 in DNA: TGTGCCAGCAGGTTTCCGGGAACAAATAACTATGGCTACACCTTC.